The 12 T cell receptor beta chains given below trace back to one sample, sequenced in a study of T cells expressing NK-cell markers. TCRdb re-called the 5' RACE reads; every CDR3 protein appears as one record, without DNA. The sample's table shows 200,000 to 300,000 distinct CDR3 sequences. Material for sequencing was blood T cells: a sorted CD56 or NKG2C T cell subset, CD4+ or CD8+ T cells, or bulk PBMC T cells (not recorded which). The receptors here all came from a man aged 18 to 35 in good health.

CDR3: CASRGAGYSSGANVLTF. The rearrangement uses TRBV6-1 and TRBJ2-6. Germline V CDR1 and CDR2: MNHNS, SASEGT. There are 17 residues in the CDR3.

This chain connects TRBV29-1 to TRBJ2-1; TCRdb's assignment of TRBD1 cannot be checked, as there is no DNA. The CDR3 has 14 amino acids. The V gene's germline CDR1 is SQVTM and CDR2 ANQGSEA. CDR3 in amino acids: CSVGRFGTYNEQFF.

The chain recombines TRBV29-1 with TRBJ2-3; the TRBD1 assignment by TCRdb is unverifiable without DNA. The CDR3 has 16 amino acids. The germline V gene encodes CDR1 SQVTM and CDR2 ANQGSEA. CDR3 amino acids: CSVKFDRGVGTDTQYF.

This rearrangement joins TRBV29-1 to TRBJ1-3; TCRdb names TRBD1, which stays unverified in the absence of DNA. The CDR3 consists of 13 residues. Germline CDR1 SQVTM, CDR2 ANQGSEA. CDR3 region: CSVTGGPGNTIYF.

The rearrangement uses TRBV24-1 and TRBJ2-3; checking the TCRdb D call of TRBD2 is not possible without DNA. CDR1 is KGHDR and CDR2 is SFDVKD in the germline V gene. This CDR3 region has 18 residues. The CDR3 loop is CATSDTGLAGDFTDTQYF.

V gene TRBV24-1 combines with J gene TRBJ2-1; TCRdb designates TRBD1, a call that cannot be tested without DNA. The CDR3 contains 18 residues. Germline V gene data show CDR1 as KGHDR and CDR2 as SFDVKD. The CDR3 is CATSDSHMGLSSYNEQFF.

The chain links TRBV12-3 or TRBV12-4 to TRBJ2-1. This CDR3 is 11 amino acids long. The chain's CDR3 is CASSVGSRQFF.

The V and J genes are TRBV19 and TRBJ2-1. Per germline, CDR1 LNHDA and CDR2 SQIVND (reference sequence). The CDR3 has 12 residues. The CDR3 sequence: CAILGAFNEQFF.

J is TRBJ2-3 and V is TRBV5-1; TCRdb indicates TRBD2, and absent DNA this call remains unverified. The CDR3 consists of 16 residues. Germline-derived CDR1 and CDR2 are SGHRS and YFSETQ. The CDR3 spells CASSGGLADTTDTQYF.

The genes are TRBV7-3 and TRBJ2-5; TCRdb picks TRBD1, but there is no DNA to check that call. The CDR3 is made up of 15 amino acids. The germline V gene encodes CDR1 SGHTA and CDR2 FQGTGA. This CDR3 reads CASSTHGRVKETQYF.

V and J are TRBV11-2 and TRBJ2-2; TCRdb's D call, TRBD1, is unchecked because there is no DNA. Germline V lookup: CDR1 SGHAT, CDR2 FQNNGV. There are 12 residues in the CDR3. The CDR3: CASTRGTGELFF.

This CDR3 is CSASDRGDYGYTF. The rearrangement joins TRBV20-1 to TRBJ1-2; TCRdb names TRBD1, which stays unverified in the absence of DNA. CDR1 and CDR2 (germline): DFQATT, SNEGSKA (reference sequence). This CDR3 contains 13 residues.